The 9 T cell receptor beta chains in this list originate from one sample, sequenced in a study of vaccination effects on CD4 cells after COVID-19. Antigen-specific CD4+ T cells expanded by the ViraFEST assay with viral peptide pools were then sequenced. With 10 days of culture completed, CD4+ T cells were isolated. Prior SARS-CoV-2 infection was absent in the vaccine recipients, as shown by negative nucleocapsid antibodies. Antigens for these TCRs are unknown. Method: immunoSEQ multiplex PCR; TCRdb's copy keeps in-frame clones and lacks some. Of 30,000 to 40,000 clones in the sample, roughly 70% were seen once. Sequencing used CD4+ T cells from PBMCs cultured with SARS-CoV-2 spike peptides, obtained before COVID-19 vaccination. These receptors were collected from a human donor who received a COVID-19 vaccine.

The chain links TRBV29-1 to TRBJ1-2, with D possibly being TRBD1 (6 bases). Germline lookup yields CDR1 SQVTM and CDR2 ANQGSEA. The V end was cut by 0 bases, the J end by 4 bases, with 15 bases between. The CDR3 sequence is 15 residues long. The chain's CDR3 is CSVEDLGGAVYGYTF. As DNA, the CDR3 is TGCAGCGTTGAAGATCTAGGGGGGGCGGTCTATGGCTACACCTTC.

The rearrangement uses TRBV3-1 (or the pseudogene TRBV3-2) and TRBJ2-2, with TRBD1 identical over 7 bases. V shed 4 bases and J 6 bases; nucleotides not matched to a gene: 5. This CDR3 is built from 14 residues. In germline, CDR1 is LGHDT, CDR2 YNNKEL (reference sequence). The CDR3 loop is CASSRYQGAGELFF. Here the CDR3 DNA reads TGTGCCAGCAGCCGGTACCAGGGGGCCGGGGAGCTGTTTTTT.

The chain combines TRBV14 with TRBJ2-1; 9 nucleotides match TRBD2. Per germline, CDR1 SGHDN and CDR2 FVKESK. The CDR3 spans 14 residues. V gave up 5 bases and J gave up 7 bases; unmatched junction bases: 6. As DNA, the CDR3 is TGTGCCAGCAGCGGACTAGCGAGGATAAATGAGCAGTTCTTC. As protein: CASSGLARINEQFF. Looking up the rest from reference TRBV14 and TRBJ2-1 gives the full variable domain: EAGVTQFPSHSVIEKGQTVTLRCDPISGHDNLYWYRRVMGKEIKFLLHFVKESKQDESGMPNNRFLAERTGGTYSTLKVQPAELEDSGVYFCASSGLARINEQFFGPGTRLTVL.

The chain uses TRBV6-2 or TRBV6-3 and TRBJ1-5; no reliable D call. This CDR3 has 12 amino acids. Germline CDR1 MNHEY, CDR2 SVGEGT. V lost 2 bases to trimming and J lost 9 bases, with 8 bases between them. The CDR3 DNA sequence: TGTGCCAGCAGTTACGCCGCCGGGCCCCAGCATTTT. Translation: CASSYAAGPQHF.

In its sample, this clone was seen a few times. The J gene is TRBJ1-2, the V gene TRBV20-1, with D possibly TRBD1 on 5 matching bases. Germline values: CDR1 DFQATT, CDR2 SNEGSKA (reference sequence). The CDR3 extends over 11 amino acids. CDR3 sequence reads: CSSPGGYGYTF. The CDR3 DNA reads as TGCAGCTCCCCGGGGGGATATGGCTACACCTTC.

The chain carries TRBV5-1 and TRBJ2-2; D gene uncertain. Germline values: CDR1 SGHRS, CDR2 YFSETQ. This CDR3 contains 15 residues. Trimming stripped 0 bases from V and 2 bases from J, with 8 bases between. The CDR3 is CASSLDTANTGELFF. The CDR3 DNA follows: TGCGCCAGCAGCTTGGACACAGCAAACACCGGGGAGCTGTTTTTT.

This chain uses TRBV19 with TRBJ2-1, with TRBD2 matching over 10 bases. The CDR3 consists of 17 residues. Germline CDR1 is LNHDA and CDR2 is SQIVND (reference sequence). V shed 6 bases and J 10 bases; nucleotides not matched to a gene: 18. The DNA of the CDR3 is TGTGCCAGTAGCCCAACCCCCGGGACTAGCGTACTGGGGGAGCAGTTCTTC. Translating it yields CASSPTPGTSVLGEQFF.

This rearrangement joins TRBV5-4 to TRBJ2-1; 7 nucleotides align to TRBD2. This CDR3 spans 16 amino acids. With 0 bases clipped from V and 3 bases from J, the junction kept 6 bases outside the gene matches. Per germline, CDR1 SGHNT and CDR2 YYREEE (reference sequence). This CDR3 reads CASSLAPASGYNEQFF. DNA of the CDR3: TGTGCCAGCAGCTTGGCCCCAGCTAGCGGCTACAATGAGCAGTTCTTC.

This clone was recorded a few times. The chain carries TRBV10-3 and TRBJ1-3, with D unclear. V lost 7 bases, J lost 4 bases, and 11 bases lay in between. CDR3 length: 13 residues. Germline CDR1 reads ENHRY; CDR2 reads SYGVKD. In DNA form, the CDR3 reads TGTGCCATCAACCGGGGATACGGAAACACCATATATTTT. As protein: CAINRGYGNTIYF.